The next 24 T cell receptor beta chains were all read from a single sample in a study of post-analysis software for immune sequencing data. Study-wide points: Patients showed TRBV5-6, TRBV5-1 and TRBV20-1 among four to six TRBV segments more frequent than in controls.

Antigens of these TCRs are unknown. Libraries were made from TCR beta cDNA, and they carried unique molecular identifiers. TCRdb used MiXCR to reprocess the PCR reads, holding one entry per CDR3 protein. The sample holds some 890,000 distinct CDR3 sequences, about 53% seen once. The source material was blood. The receptor set was obtained from a girl aged 5 to 17 with multiple sclerosis.

In its sample, this clonotype was seen a few times. This chain connects TRBV10-3 to TRBJ2-7; D gene unclear. V was clipped by 3 bases and J by 0 bases, with 3 bases between them. Germline CDR1 reads ENHRY; CDR2 reads SYGVKD. The CDR3 extends over 12 amino acids. This CDR3 reads CAISDNSYEQYF. The DNA of the CDR3 is TGTGCCATCAGTGATAACTCCTACGAGCAGTACTTC.

This clonotype has only a few counts. J is TRBJ1-6 and V is TRBV14, with TRBD1 identical over 7 bases. The CDR3 is 15 residues long. Per germline, CDR1 SGHDN and CDR2 FVKESK. V lost 6 bases and J lost 6; bases outside the gene matches: 8. CDR3 loop: CASRWRDSGNSPLHF. The CDR3 DNA reads TGTGCCAGCAGATGGCGGGACAGCGGTAATTCACCCCTCCACTTT.

The chain recombines TRBV13 with TRBJ2-1; the match to TRBD2 covers 7 bases. The CDR3 covers 13 residues. V trimming: 3 bases; J trimming: 8 bases; junction bases outside the gene matches: 4. Per germline, CDR1 PRHDT and CDR2 FYEKMQ (reference sequence). CDR3 protein: CASSLWTRDEQFF. The CDR3 DNA follows: TGTGCCAGCAGCTTGTGGACTAGGGATGAGCAGTTCTTC.

The chain links TRBV12-3 or TRBV12-4 to TRBJ2-1; D is undetermined. V was cut by 6 bases and J by 9 bases, with 15 bases left in between. The CDR3 extends over 13 amino acids. CDR3 sequence (DNA): TGTGCCAGCAGCCTCACTCAATTGGGTGAGCAGTTCTTC. Its translation: CASSLTQLGEQFF.

V gene TRBV7-3 combines with J gene TRBJ2-3; D is tentatively TRBD1 or TRBD2 (5 bases each). Looked up from germline, CDR1 is SGHTA and CDR2 is FQGTGA. V lost 2 bases, J lost 2 bases, and 11 bases lay in between. This CDR3 is 15 amino acids long. The CDR3 DNA is TGTGCCAGCAGCTTAGGCAGGGACCACACAGATACGCAGTATTTT. This sequence encodes CASSLGRDHTDTQYF.

Concerning this clonotype: At one boundary the junction diverges from the germline segment, which might be a read error. The V call is TRBV2, the J call TRBJ2-4; D is possibly TRBD1 (7 bases). The germline gives CDR1 SNHLY, CDR2 FYNNEI. The CDR3 has 14 amino acids. In nucleotides, the CDR3 is TGTGCCGGCAGCCAGGGGGGCCTCAAAAACATTCAGTACTTC. This translates into CAGSQGGLKNIQYF.

The chain is built from TRBV5-1 and TRBJ2-3; D gene ambiguous. Trimming removed 3 bases at V and 6 bases at J, with 8 bases between. Germline loops: CDR1 SGHRS, CDR2 YFSETQ. The CDR3 spans 12 residues. CDR3 sequence: CASSWDYDTQYF. In DNA, the CDR3 is TGCGCCAGCAGCTGGGATTACGATACGCAGTATTTT. Full variable domain (rest looked up from reference TRBV5-1 and TRBJ2-3): KAGVTQTPRYLIKTRGQQVTLSCSPISGHRSVSWYQQTPGQGLQFLFEYFSETQRNKGNFPGRFSGRQFSNSRSEMNVSTLELGDSALYLCASSWDYDTQYFGPGTRLTVL.

This clonotype has a handful of counts. The V and J genes are TRBV12-3 or TRBV12-4 and TRBJ2-7, with TRBD2 as a possible D gene (5 bases). V lost 6 bases and J lost 7, with 19 bases in between. CDR3 length equals 14 residues. CDR3 sequence (DNA): TGTGCCAGCAGATCGGGCGCCACTACGGGGGAGCAGTACTTC. Its translation is CASRSGATTGEQYF.

The rearrangement joins TRBV3-1 to TRBJ1-2; possibly TRBD1 for D (5 bases). With 0 bases removed from V and 0 bases from J, the gap between germline ends came to 8 bases. The CDR3 spans 15 residues. From germline, CDR1 is LGHDT and CDR2 YNNKEL (reference sequence). CDR3: CASSQDGGTNYGYTF. The DNA for the CDR3 is TGTGCCAGCAGCCAAGACGGGGGAACTAACTATGGCTACACCTTC.

V gene TRBV12-3 or TRBV12-4 combines with J gene TRBJ2-6; D not certain. This CDR3 spans 15 amino acids. V was pared by 3 bases and J by 1 base, with 7 bases between. The CDR3 protein is CASSLKRSGANVLTF. CDR3 coding DNA: TGTGCCAGCAGTTTGAAGAGGTCTGGGGCCAACGTCCTGACTTTC.

This clonotype was detected a few times. V usage is TRBV2 and J usage is TRBJ2-7; TRBD2 is a possible D gene (6 bases). CDR1 and CDR2 from the germline V gene are SNHLY and FYNNEI. V was pared by 1 base and J by 2 bases, with 12 bases between. The CDR3 sequence is 15 residues long. In nucleotides, the CDR3 is TGTGCCAGCAGTGAAGAGGCAGGGAGGACCTACGAGCAGTACTTC. The encoded protein is CASSEEAGRTYEQYF.

The J gene is TRBJ2-1, the V gene TRBV29-1; 16 positions agree with TRBD2. The junction had 9 bases not matched to a gene; V was cut back by 6 bases and J by 7 bases. The CDR3 runs to 16 residues. CDR1 and CDR2 (germline): SQVTM, ANQGSEA. In DNA form, the CDR3 reads TGCAGCGTACTCTCCCCGGGACTAGCGGGGGGGAATGAGCAGTTCTTC. This gives the protein CSVLSPGLAGGNEQFF.

This clonotype was detected only a few times. The gene calls are TRBV5-1 and TRBJ2-7; 9 positions match TRBD1. The J call is in doubt because the DNA end fits TRBJ2-5 better. CDR3 size: 18 residues. Per germline, CDR1 SGHRS and CDR2 YFSETQ. The CDR3 DNA reads as TGCGCCAGCAGACCTGGCGAGGACAGGGGATACAAACAAGAGACCCAGTACTTC. This encodes CASRPGEDRGYKQETQYF.

This chain joins TRBV15 and TRBJ2-5, with 8 bases aligning to TRBD2. The DNA end is more similar to TRBJ2-7, so the J call may be wrong. In germline, CDR1 is LNHNV, CDR2 YYDKDF (reference sequence). The CDR3 has 14 amino acids. CDR3 nucleotide sequence: TGTGCCACCAGCGGAAGCGGGAGTGGATACGAGCAGTACTTC. The encoded protein is CATSGSGSGYEQYF.

This chain connects TRBV9 to TRBJ1-1; D is ambiguous. Germline loops: CDR1 SGDLS, CDR2 YYNGEE. The V end lost 0 bases, the J end lost 1 base, and 16 bases lay between the germline ends. The CDR3 consists of 17 residues. The CDR3 DNA is TGTGCCAGCAGCGTAGCTGAACGGGGAGATGCGAACACTGAAGCTTTCTTT. This encodes CASSVAERGDANTEAFF.

The chain has TRBV13 and TRBJ2-5, with TRBD2 matching 13 bases. The J call may not be correct, given that the DNA end is closer to TRBJ2-7. The germline gives CDR1 PRHDT, CDR2 FYEKMQ (reference sequence). CDR3 length: 17 amino acids. CDR3 nucleotides: TGTGCCAGCAGCTCGATACCGTCACTAGCGGGGGGGCGCGAGCAGTACTTC. Encoded protein: CASSSIPSLAGGREQYF.

In this sample, this clonotype turned up a few times. The chain couples TRBV4-2 to TRBJ1-2; 8 nucleotides agree with TRBD1. Per germline, CDR1 LGHNA and CDR2 YNFKEQ. CDR3 length: 15 amino acids. The J segment lost 7 bases and the V segment lost 0 bases, leaving 7 bases of the junction unmatched. This chain's CDR3 is CASSQDRQGAIGYTF. CDR3 DNA sequence: TGTGCCAGCAGCCAAGATCGGCAGGGGGCGATTGGCTACACCTTC.

The V call is TRBV5-1, the J call TRBJ2-1; D may be TRBD1 (5 bases). This CDR3 is built from 14 residues. The V gene lost 0 bases and the J gene lost 9 bases, with 13 bases spanning the gap. CDR1 is SGHRS, CDR2 YFSETQ, per germline. Here the CDR3 reads CASSLGQQVGEQFF. The CDR3 DNA reads TGCGCCAGCAGCTTGGGACAGCAGGTGGGTGAGCAGTTCTTC.

The V gene is TRBV4-1, the J gene TRBJ1-5; 10 bases are a match to TRBD1. The V gene's germline CDR1 is MGHRA and CDR2 YSYEKL. The junction had 14 bases not matched to a gene; V was cut back by 3 bases and J by 0 bases. There are 20 residues in the CDR3. CDR3 residues: CASSHLKDRGSSVSNQPQHF. CDR3 coding DNA: TGCGCCAGCAGCCATCTGAAGGACAGGGGGTCTAGTGTTAGCAATCAGCCCCAGCATTTT.

Here the CDR3 reads CASSFNFGVGQPQHF. CDR3 nucleotides: TGCGCCAGCAGCTTCAATTTCGGGGTAGGGCAGCCCCAGCATTTT. The chain joins TRBV5-1 to TRBJ1-5; the D is unclear. The CDR3 extends over 15 amino acids. Germline V lookup: CDR1 SGHRS, CDR2 YFSETQ. Trimming pared 2 bases from V and 7 bases from J, leaving 16 bases between.

The chain recombines TRBV7-2 with TRBJ2-3; D might be TRBD1 or TRBD2, each matching 5 bases. V was shortened by 1 base and J by 5 bases, with 13 bases between the two germline ends. This CDR3 has 15 residues. The V gene's germline CDR1 is SGHTA and CDR2 FQGNSA. The CDR3 bases are TGTGCCAGCAGCTTAGGGGGGTCAGTCGGAGATACGCAGTATTTT. Amino acids: CASSLGGSVGDTQYF.

The genes are TRBV10-3 and TRBJ2-5, with D perhaps matching TRBD1 or TRBD2 (5 bases each). The CDR3 covers 14 residues. CDR1 and CDR2 (germline): ENHRY, SYGVKD. The V end was cut by 11 bases, the J end by 5 bases, with 21 bases between. CDR3 loop: CAVRRDPRWETQYF. The CDR3 bases are TGTGCCGTGCGCCGGGACCCAAGATGGGAGACCCAGTACTTC.

The gene calls are TRBV7-3 and TRBJ2-1; TRBD2 matches at 11 bases. The CDR3 length is 13 residues. Germline V gene sequence: CDR1 SGHTA, CDR2 FQGTGA. After removal of 8 bases from V and 10 bases from J, the junction contained 7 bases not matched to a gene. The CDR3, as DNA: TGTGCCAGCGGGACTAGCGGCGTGGGGGAGCAGTTCTTC. Translated: CASGTSGVGEQFF.

This chain joins TRBV4-1 and TRBJ2-7, with D possibly matching TRBD1 (6 bases). Germline CDR1 reads MGHRA; CDR2 reads YSYEKL. The germline V and J ends were trimmed by 2 bases and 1 base, with 9 bases remaining between them. The CDR3 extends over 14 amino acids. CDR3: CASSQNGQSYEQYF. The CDR3 DNA sequence: TGCGCCAGCAGCCAAAACGGACAGTCCTACGAGCAGTACTTC.